A single sample gave rise to the 18 T cell receptor beta chains below, sequenced in a study of regulatory T cells in long-lasting Graves disease. With iRepertoire HTBI primers and Arm-PCR of CDR3 regions, TCR beta libraries were built. Each CDR3 protein is one row after TCRdb ran MiXCR on the multiplex PCR reads. The data show approximately 400,000 distinct CDR3 sequences, 15% to 17% seen once. Time point defined: newly diagnosed GD, antithyroid drugs for less than 3 months. TCR sequences were obtained from RNA taken from PBMCs. The sequencing here drew on peripheral blood mononuclear cells (PBMCs), taken at new diagnosis, from a patient treated with antithyroid drugs. Receptors originate from a female donor with Graves disease.

This clonotype was detected a few times. A single base separates this from a much larger clone, so it may be a read error. The chain couples TRBV7-7 to TRBJ2-1; 10 bases are shared with TRBD2. The CDR3 runs to 15 residues. CDR1 and CDR2 (germline): SSHAT, FNYEAQ (reference sequence). The CDR3 region has the DNA TGTGCTAGCAGCCAATGGACTAGCGGCGACAATGAGCAGTTCTTC. Translation gives CASSQWTSGDNEQFF.

The V and J genes are TRBV12-3 or TRBV12-4 and TRBJ2-7, with no clear D. The CDR3 spans 12 residues. The V end was cut by 6 bases, the J end by 6 bases, with 12 bases between. This CDR3 reads CASSHDIREQYF. The CDR3, as DNA: TGTGCCAGCAGCCATGATATTCGCGAGCAGTACTTC.

As regards this clonotype: A much more abundant neighbour one base away suggests this may be a read error. This chain connects TRBV27 to TRBJ1-1; 7 nucleotides line up with TRBD1. The V gene's germline CDR1 is MNHEY and CDR2 SMNVEV (reference sequence). This CDR3 is 13 amino acids long. V gave up 3 bases and J gave up 11 bases; unmatched junction bases: 9. CDR3 loop: CASSFLDRRRAFF. In DNA form, the CDR3 reads TGTGCCAGCAGTTTTTTGGACAGGAGAAGGGCTTTCTTT.

This clonotype was counted a few times. The rearrangement uses TRBV12-5 and TRBJ2-7; D unresolved. The V end was cut by 3 bases, the J end by 1 base, with 7 bases between. This CDR3 region has 13 residues. Germline V gene sequence: CDR1 LGHNT, CDR2 FRNRAP. CDR3 DNA sequence: TGTGCTAGTGGTTTCGCGGAATCCTACGAGCAGTACTTC. It specifies CASGFAESYEQYF.

The chain joins TRBV3-1 to TRBJ2-7, with 10 positions matching TRBD2. The CDR3 is 15 residues long. Germline V gives CDR1 LGHDT, CDR2 YNNKEL (reference sequence). The V gene end was trimmed by 1 base and the J gene end by 5 bases; junction bases not matched to a gene: 5. The CDR3 protein is CASSQVIAGGNEQYF. The CDR3 DNA follows: TGTGCCAGCAGCCAAGTAATAGCGGGGGGAAACGAGCAGTACTTC.

This clonotype has at least ten counts. The gene calls are TRBV20-1 and TRBJ1-6, with 10 positions matching TRBD1. Trimming cost V 1 base and J 5 bases; bases outside gene matches: 5. This CDR3 spans 16 amino acids. The germline gives CDR1 DFQATT, CDR2 SNEGSKA (reference sequence). As DNA, the CDR3 is TGCAGTGCTAGAGCGGGACAGGGGACCGATAATTCACCCCTCCACTTT. Translating gives CSARAGQGTDNSPLHF.

Ten or more counts support this clonotype. V usage is TRBV28 and J usage is TRBJ1-2, with D uncertain. Germline V gene data show CDR1 as MDHEN and CDR2 as SYDVKM. The CDR3 totals 15 residues. V lost 6 bases and J lost 5, with 19 bases in between. The CDR3 is CASRTSGQPAYGYTF. DNA for the CDR3: TGTGCCAGCAGAACAAGTGGGCAGCCCGCGTATGGCTACACCTTC.

V usage is TRBV20-1 and J usage is TRBJ2-7; 9 nucleotides agree with TRBD2. CDR1 DFQATT and CDR2 SNEGSKA come from the germline V gene (reference sequence). This CDR3 has 15 amino acids. V lost 0 bases, J lost 2 bases, and 5 bases stayed unmatched. Written as DNA, the CDR3 is TGCAGTGCTAGAGATCTGAGCGGGAGGACCTACGAGCAGTACTTC. This translates into CSARDLSGRTYEQYF.

This chain connects TRBV20-1 to TRBJ1-2; no reliable D call. Germline CDR1 reads DFQATT; CDR2 reads SNEGSKA (reference sequence). Trimming cost V 6 bases and J 0 bases, with 17 bases left between them. CDR3 size: 15 residues. The CDR3 loop reads CSARHSPGANYGYTF. DNA for the CDR3: TGCAGTGCGCGACACAGCCCAGGAGCTAACTATGGCTACACCTTC.

The V and J genes are TRBV6-5 and TRBJ2-5, with 8 nucleotides matching TRBD1. The germline V gene encodes CDR1 MNHEY and CDR2 SVGAGI. The CDR3 extends over 14 amino acids. V dropped 4 bases and J dropped 5; count of bases not matched to a gene: 6. The CDR3, as DNA: TGTGCCAGCAGTTTAACAGGGGGAGAGGAGACCCAGTACTTC. Translated: CASSLTGGEETQYF.

Note on this clonotype: This sequence is one base from a far larger clone and is likely a read error. V gene TRBV7-8 combines with J gene TRBJ2-7; D remains ambiguous. CDR1 and CDR2 (germline): SGHVS, FQNEAQ. CDR3 length equals 11 residues. In nucleotides, the CDR3 is TGTGCCGGCAGCTCTCCCTACGAGCAGTACTTC. Its translation is CAGSSPYEQYF.

This clonotype was observed at least ten times. The V call is TRBV28, the J call TRBJ2-7; the D gene is possibly TRBD2 (6 bases). Looked up from germline, CDR1 is MDHEN and CDR2 is SYDVKM. V was cut by 6 bases and J by 2 bases, with 14 bases left in between. The CDR3 consists of 14 residues. Here the CDR3 reads CASRAGRSTYEQYF. CDR3 coding DNA: TGTGCCAGCAGGGCGGGACGGTCAACCTACGAGCAGTACTTC.

Comments on this clonotype: A much larger clone differs from this one at a single base, so this may be a read error. The genes are TRBV10-3 and TRBJ2-3; perhaps TRBD2 as D (5 bases). Germline-derived CDR1 and CDR2 are ENHRY and SYGVKD. The CDR3 covers 13 residues. CDR3: CTSLETSTDTQYF. The CDR3 DNA sequence: TGTACCTCACTAGAGACTAGCACAGATACGCAGTATTTT.

CDR3 sequence reads: CASSQMRRGFDYEQYF. The CDR3 DNA follows: TGTGCCAGCAGCCAGATGAGGAGGGGGTTTGACTACGAGCAGTACTTC. This chain joins TRBV3-1 and TRBJ2-7; the D gene could be TRBD1 or TRBD2 (6 bases each). There are 16 residues in the CDR3. Germline CDR1 and CDR2: LGHDT and YNNKEL (reference sequence). Trimming shortened V by 3 bases and J by 3 bases, and 18 bases separated the two germline ends.

This clonotype was recorded at least ten times. This chain links TRBV20-1 with TRBJ2-7; D remains ambiguous. Trimming left V 3 bases short and J 0 bases short, with 12 bases between. The CDR3 has 14 amino acids. Germline V gives CDR1 DFQATT, CDR2 SNEGSKA (reference sequence). Written as DNA, the CDR3 is TGCAGTGCTAGTGAACGCCGGCACTCCTACGAGCAGTACTTC. It translates to CSASERRHSYEQYF.

This clonotype has ten or more counts. The chain joins TRBV24-1 to TRBJ1-5, with 7 bases that match TRBD1. J lost 0 bases, V lost 3 bases, and 4 bases had no gene match. Germline loops: CDR1 KGHDR, CDR2 SFDVKD. This CDR3 spans 16 amino acids. CDR3 in amino acids: CATSDATGDSNQPQHF. Here the CDR3 DNA reads TGTGCCACCAGTGATGCTACAGGGGATAGCAATCAGCCCCAGCATTTT.

This clonotype was observed many times. The CDR3 DNA follows: TGTGCCAGCAGCCCGACCCTAGCGGGTGACACCGGGGAGCTGTTTTTT. It translates to CASSPTLAGDTGELFF. The chain has TRBV7-3 and TRBJ2-2; the match to TRBD2 covers 8 bases. In germline, CDR1 is SGHTA, CDR2 FQGTGA. The CDR3 runs 16 residues. The ends lost 5 bases at V and 3 bases at J; junction bases unmatched: 8.

Many counts were recorded for this clonotype. The chain is built from TRBV5-4 and TRBJ2-5; no clear D. V dropped 5 bases and J dropped 5 bases, with 10 bases sitting between them. This CDR3 region has 12 residues. CDR1 is SGHNT and CDR2 is YYREEE in the germline V gene (reference sequence). The CDR3 reads CASRLYGETQYF. In nucleotides, the CDR3 is TGTGCCAGCAGATTATATGGGGAGACCCAGTACTTC.